This passage covers 23 T cell receptor beta chains from one sample sequenced in a study of blood T cell repertoires in COVID-19. Sequenced by immunoSEQ multiplex PCR; TCRdb stores in-frame clones only, minus some. The data hold 140,000 to 150,000 clones, with 85% to 90% observed a single time. Sequencing was performed on peripheral blood. All receptors derive from a woman aged 45 to 65 with active or convalescent COVID-19.

This clone has just one count. This same CDR3 is encoded by further DNA sequences in the sample. This chain joins TRBV12-3 or TRBV12-4 and TRBJ1-1, with D unclear. The CDR3 has 13 residues. The ends were cut back, 1 base at V and 1 base at J, with 4 bases in the middle. CDR3 residues: CASSLGPNTEAFF. In nucleotides, the CDR3 is TGTGCCAGCAGTTTAGGGCCGAACACTGAAGCTTTCTTT.

This chain joins TRBV7-2 and TRBJ1-2, with D maybe TRBD1 (6 bases). Germline V gives CDR1 SGHTA, CDR2 FQGNSA. Trimming pared 5 bases from V and 0 bases from J, leaving 10 bases between. The CDR3 is 14 amino acids. The CDR3, as DNA: TGTGCCAGCAGCCAGGGACACTCTAACTATGGCTACACCTTC. Protein: CASSQGHSNYGYTF.

The CDR3 DNA is TGTGCCAGCAGCCCCGACTATCGGGAGACCCAGTACTTC. Translated: CASSPDYRETQYF. The rearrangement joins TRBV7-9 to TRBJ2-5; tentative D call: TRBD2 (5 bases). The ends were cut back, 5 bases at V and 5 bases at J, with 12 bases in the middle. This CDR3 spans 13 amino acids. The germline CDR1 and CDR2 sequences are SEHNR and FQNEAQ (reference sequence).

The chain is built from TRBV6-5 and TRBJ2-6; D not resolved. Per germline, CDR1 MNHEY and CDR2 SVGAGI. CDR3 length equals 15 residues. V lost 6 bases to trimming and J lost 0 bases, with 9 bases between them. The CDR3 region is CASRQASSGANVLTF. The CDR3 DNA is TGTGCCAGCAGGCAGGCCAGCTCTGGGGCCAACGTCCTGACTTTC.

The J gene is TRBJ2-2, the V gene TRBV4-2; no clear D. Germline V gives CDR1 LGHNA, CDR2 YNFKEQ. Deletions cut 4 bases from V and 1 base from J, with 10 bases between. The CDR3 is 15 amino acids. CDR3 nucleotides: TGTGCCAGCAGCCCGACTGGCGGGAACACCGGGGAGCTGTTTTTT. This encodes CASSPTGGNTGELFF.

The rearrangement uses TRBV9 and TRBJ1-6, with D perhaps TRBD1 (5 bases). The CDR3 extends over 14 amino acids. From germline, CDR1 is SGDLS and CDR2 YYNGEE. Trimming removed 3 bases at V and 6 bases at J, with 10 bases between. For the CDR3, the DNA is TGTGCCAGCAGCGCCGGACACATTAATTCACCCCTCCACTTT. Protein product: CASSAGHINSPLHF.

The chain couples TRBV5-1 to TRBJ1-1, with D possibly being TRBD1 (5 bases). The ends were cut back, 0 bases at V and 6 bases at J, with 9 bases in the middle. The CDR3 extends over 13 amino acids. The germline V gene encodes CDR1 SGHRS and CDR2 YFSETQ. In nucleotides, the CDR3 is TGCGCCAGCAGCTTGGCCAAGACAGCTGAAGCTTTCTTT. It codes for CASSLAKTAEAFF.

The CDR3 nucleotides are TGTGCCAGCAGAGAGACCGGGACAAGTAATTCACCCCTCCACTTT. Translating gives CASRETGTSNSPLHF. This rearrangement joins TRBV6-5 to TRBJ1-6; a possible D gene is TRBD1 (6 bases). V lost 6 bases and J lost 6, with 15 bases in between. CDR3 length: 15 amino acids. Per the germline V gene, CDR1 is MNHEY and CDR2 is SVGAGI.

This chain links TRBV5-1 with TRBJ2-1; 9 bases fit TRBD1. The CDR3 runs to 15 residues. V lost 0 bases, J lost 5 bases, and 3 bases stayed unmatched. Germline V gives CDR1 SGHRS, CDR2 YFSETQ. CDR3 nucleotides: TGCGCCAGCAGCTTGGGACAGGGGGGCAACAATGAGCAGTTCTTC. This sequence encodes CASSLGQGGNNEQFF.

The chain carries TRBV30 and TRBJ2-1; maybe TRBD2 (6 bases). V was pared by 1 base and J by 1 base, with 8 bases between. Germline CDR1 reads GTSNPN; CDR2 reads SVGIG (reference sequence). This CDR3 is built from 14 residues. This chain's CDR3 is CAWSAGSSYNEQFF. The CDR3 DNA reads TGTGCCTGGAGTGCCGGGAGTTCCTACAATGAGCAGTTCTTC. The variable domain in full, completed from reference TRBV30 and TRBJ2-1, reads SQTIHQWPATLVQPVGSPLSLECTVEGTSNPNLYWYRQAAGRGLQLLFYSVGIGQISSEVPQNLSASRPQDRQFILSSKKLLLSDSGFYLCAWSAGSSYNEQFFGPGTRLTVL.

The genes are TRBV6-2 or TRBV6-3 and TRBJ1-5, with D maybe TRBD1 (5 bases). Germline values: CDR1 MNHEY, CDR2 SVGEGT. With 4 bases removed from V and 2 bases from J, the gap between germline ends came to 12 bases. The CDR3 has 15 amino acids. CDR3 protein: CASSWGGVGNQPQHF. In DNA form, the CDR3 reads TGTGCCAGCAGTTGGGGGGGGGTGGGCAATCAGCCCCAGCATTTT.

The chain combines TRBV4-1 with TRBJ1-4; TRBD1 agrees at 7 bases. The germline gives CDR1 MGHRA, CDR2 YSYEKL. V gave up 2 bases and J gave up 8 bases; unmatched junction bases: 11. This CDR3 comprises 16 residues. In DNA, the CDR3 is TGCGCCAGCAGCCAAATGCTCCGGACAGGAGGCGAAAAACTGTTTTTT. It codes for CASSQMLRTGGEKLFF.

The genes are TRBV7-8 and TRBJ1-3; 9 bases align to TRBD1. With 5 bases clipped from V and 0 bases from J, the junction kept 5 bases outside the gene matches. This CDR3 contains 16 residues. Germline-derived CDR1 and CDR2 are SGHVS and FQNEAQ. The CDR3 nucleotides are TGTGCCAGCAGCCGGGACAGGGCCTACTCTGGAAACACCATATATTTT. This encodes CASSRDRAYSGNTIYF.

The chain joins TRBV18 to TRBJ1-2, with 8 bases that match TRBD1. The CDR3 is 15 residues long. The trim removed 2 bases at V and 7 bases at J, leaving 9 bases unmatched. Germline CDR1 and CDR2: KGHSH and LQKENI. The CDR3 loop reads CASSPYAGGLVGYTF. CDR3 in DNA: TGTGCCAGCTCACCATACGCAGGGGGCCTGGTTGGCTACACCTTC.

The chain links TRBV27 to TRBJ2-1, with 7 positions matching TRBD1. This CDR3 has 18 residues. With 3 bases clipped from V and 0 bases from J, the junction kept 11 bases outside the gene matches. Per germline, CDR1 MNHEY and CDR2 SMNVEV (reference sequence). This CDR3 reads CASSFLLQGLGSYNEQFF. The DNA of the CDR3 is TGTGCCAGCAGTTTTTTACTACAGGGGCTCGGCTCCTACAATGAGCAGTTCTTC.

The chain links TRBV5-1 to TRBJ2-7, with 10 bases fitting TRBD1. With V trimmed by 7 bases and J by 5 bases, 6 bases remained unmatched. The germline CDR1 and CDR2 sequences are SGHRS and YFSETQ. The CDR3 is 13 residues long. The CDR3 protein is CASRQGARNEQYF. In DNA, the CDR3 is TGCGCCAGCCGACAGGGGGCGCGAAACGAGCAGTACTTC.

This clone has just one count. The chain couples TRBV6-5 to TRBJ2-7; tentative D call: TRBD2 (6 bases). The V end was cut by 9 bases, the J end by 5 bases, with 14 bases between. CDR1 is MNHEY and CDR2 is SVGAGI in the germline V gene. The CDR3 runs to 12 residues. The chain's CDR3 is CASTGGADEQYF. The CDR3 DNA reads TGTGCCAGTACCGGCGGGGCGGACGAGCAGTACTTC.

This clone was seen a few times. The gene calls are TRBV7-8 and TRBJ2-7; 8 positions match TRBD1. Unmatched junction bases numbered 9, after V lost 5 bases and J lost 3 bases. Germline CDR1 reads SGHVS; CDR2 reads FQNEAQ. This CDR3 is built from 15 residues. The CDR3 here is CASSRAGGSIYEQYF. The CDR3 DNA follows: TGTGCCAGCAGCCGAGCAGGGGGCTCCATCTACGAGCAGTACTTC.

The rearrangement uses TRBV18 and TRBJ2-6; D call uncertain. Germline V gene data show CDR1 as KGHSH and CDR2 as LQKENI. V lost 3 bases, J lost 1 base, and 7 bases lay in between. The CDR3 has 15 residues. The DNA for the CDR3 is TGTGCCAGCTCACCGTCCATTTCTGGGGCCAACGTCCTGACTTTC. It specifies CASSPSISGANVLTF.

V and J are TRBV7-6 and TRBJ2-7; TRBD1 agrees at 9 bases. This CDR3 spans 15 amino acids. The J segment lost 2 bases and the V segment lost 4 bases, leaving 6 bases of the junction unmatched. From germline, CDR1 is SGHVS and CDR2 FNYEAQ. The DNA of the CDR3 is TGTGCCAGCAGCTACCAGGGGGACAGGGCCTACGAGCAGTACTTC. Translated, it gives CASSYQGDRAYEQYF.

The V call is TRBV27, the J call TRBJ2-7, with 10 nucleotides matching TRBD2. This CDR3 is 16 amino acids long. Per germline, CDR1 MNHEY and CDR2 SMNVEV (reference sequence). Losses at the gene ends were 5 bases for V and 4 bases for J; bases not matched to a gene: 11. In DNA, the CDR3 is TGTGCCAGCAGTCCATGGGGTAGCGGGAGGAAATACGAGCAGTACTTC. Residues: CASSPWGSGRKYEQYF.

This chain uses TRBV19 with TRBJ1-2, with 9 nucleotides matching TRBD1. The germline V gene encodes CDR1 LNHDA and CDR2 SQIVND (reference sequence). Trimming removed 9 bases from V and 8 bases from J; junction bases left unmatched: 7. There are 12 residues in the CDR3. CDR3 bases: TGTGCCAGCCGGGACAGGGTGCGGGGCTACACCTTC. This gives the protein CASRDRVRGYTF.

The gene calls are TRBV5-1 and TRBJ1-1; 9 positions match TRBD1. The CDR3 spans 17 residues. In germline, CDR1 is SGHRS, CDR2 YFSETQ. The junction had 11 bases not matched to a gene; V was cut back by 4 bases and J by 1 base. In DNA form, the CDR3 reads TGCGCCAGCAGCCCCGGGACAGGGAGGGGTGGGAACACTGAAGCTTTCTTT. Its protein product is CASSPGTGRGGNTEAFF.